These 10 T cell receptor beta chains originate from one sample sequenced in a study of Ad26.COV2.S vaccination and SARS-CoV-2 variants. Data came from immunoSEQ multiplex PCR; TCRdb stores just in-frame clones and leaves some out. The profile shows hundreds of thousands of clones, about 90% of them singletons. The source was peripheral blood, collected after recovery from COVID-19. All receptors derive from a human donor who had recovered from COVID-19.

The J gene is TRBJ2-5, the V gene TRBV19; D not certain. The CDR3 has 12 amino acids. CDR1 is LNHDA and CDR2 is SQIVND in the germline V gene (reference sequence). V was shortened by 4 bases and J by 5 bases, with 8 bases between the two germline ends. The CDR3, as DNA: TGTGCCAGTAGTACTACGGCGGAGACCCAGTACTTC. Residues: CASSTTAETQYF.

CDR3 coding DNA: TGTGCCAGCAGCGAGAAGGGGGGTGGGGAGCTGTTTTTT. Translating it yields CASSEKGGGELFF. This sequence joins TRBV6-5 and TRBJ2-2; D may correspond to TRBD1 or TRBD2 (6 bases each). Germline loops: CDR1 MNHEY, CDR2 SVGAGI. The ends were cut back, 6 bases at V and 8 bases at J, with 13 bases in the middle. The CDR3 consists of 13 residues.

V is TRBV5-4 and J is TRBJ1-1; D unresolved. V dropped 0 bases and J dropped 1 base, with 10 bases sitting between them. Germline V gene sequence: CDR1 SGHNT, CDR2 YYREEE (reference sequence). The CDR3 has 15 residues. Here the CDR3 reads CASSLEIRGNTEAFF. In DNA, the CDR3 is TGTGCCAGCAGCTTGGAGATTCGGGGGAACACTGAAGCTTTCTTT.

CDR3 DNA sequence: TGTGCCAGCAGCTTGTTAGGGACAGCCCTAAACACTGAAGCTTTCTTT. Translation: CASSLLGTALNTEAFF. The gene calls are TRBV5-6 and TRBJ1-1; TRBD1 matches at 7 bases. The CDR3 is made up of 16 amino acids. Germline values: CDR1 SGHDT, CDR2 YYEEEE. The V gene end was trimmed by 1 base and the J gene end by 2 bases; junction bases not matched to a gene: 8.

The rearrangement joins TRBV9 to TRBJ2-2; 8 bases line up with TRBD1. The junction had 5 bases not matched to a gene; V was cut back by 2 bases and J by 5 bases. The germline V gene encodes CDR1 SGDLS and CDR2 YYNGEE. This CDR3 spans 15 amino acids. The CDR3 region has the DNA TGTGCCAGCAGCGTGGACAGGGCAGGGACCGGGGAGCTGTTTTTT. Encoded protein: CASSVDRAGTGELFF.

This sequence joins TRBV5-6 and TRBJ2-1, with TRBD1 matching over 10 bases. Germline V CDR1 and CDR2: SGHDT, YYEEEE. The CDR3 covers 15 residues. The trim removed 4 bases at V and 2 bases at J, leaving 3 bases unmatched. CDR3 bases: TGTGCCAGCAGCCCCGGGACAGGGGCCTACAATGAGCAGTTCTTC. Amino acid sequence: CASSPGTGAYNEQFF.

The chain couples TRBV27 to TRBJ1-4, with D possibly TRBD1 on 6 matching bases. Trimming took off 5 bases at V and 4 bases at J, with 14 bases between the two ends. Looked up from germline, CDR1 is MNHEY and CDR2 is SMNVEV (reference sequence). The CDR3 length is 15 residues. The CDR3 nucleotides are TGTGCCAGCAGTCCCCCGGACAGACGTAATGAAAAACTGTTTTTT. Its translation: CASSPPDRRNEKLFF.

This chain joins TRBV6-5 and TRBJ1-1, with unresolved D. CDR1 is MNHEY, CDR2 SVGAGI, per germline. Trimming cost V 2 bases and J 4 bases, with 11 bases left between them. The CDR3 runs to 14 residues. DNA for the CDR3: TGTGCCAGCAGTTACCCGTCACTTGGCACTGAAGCTTTCTTT. It yields the protein CASSYPSLGTEAFF.

The gene calls are TRBV28 and TRBJ1-6, with D hard to call. Germline V gene sequence: CDR1 MDHEN, CDR2 SYDVKM. The V and J ends lost 6 bases and 10 bases respectively, with 10 bases between them. This CDR3 is 12 amino acids long. DNA for the CDR3: TGTGCCAGCAGACTCCCGGAGTCACCCCTCCACTTT. Residues: CASRLPESPLHF.

This sequence joins TRBV18 and TRBJ1-1; D is unclear. CDR1 and CDR2 (germline): KGHSH, LQKENI. V was shortened by 0 bases and J by 4 bases, with 12 bases between the two germline ends. This CDR3 is built from 15 residues. The CDR3 sequence: CASSPPSPGGTEAFF. The CDR3 nucleotides read TGTGCCAGCTCACCACCCTCTCCGGGCGGCACTGAAGCTTTCTTT.